This T cell receptor (beta chain) was sequenced in a study of T cell repertoires in cytomegalovirus infection. Study context: Carrying CMV and the relevant HLA type showed in public TCR beta signatures. The study's findings and limits: Carriage of CMV together with the relevant HLA was identifiable through cumulative public TCR beta family frequency.

From the reads, TCRdb called clonotypes with MiXCR, one entry per CDR3 protein. The sample shows almost 550,000 distinct CDR3 sequences, 16% of them seen only once. This clonotype was seen many times. Its antigen remains unknown. This CDR3 region has 14 residues. V trimming: 7 bases; J trimming: 5 bases; junction bases outside the gene matches: 9. V is TRBV12-3 or TRBV12-4 and J is TRBJ1-1; TRBD1 matches at 8 bases. The sequence was obtained from a human donor in good health (CMV status not recorded). Some clones in this sample may be carry-over from other donors' samples. Source material: CD8+ T cells from PBMCs. DNA for the CDR3: TGTGCCAGCACCCAGGGGGCTGAACTGACTGAAGCTTTCTTT. It codes for CASTQGAELTEAFF.